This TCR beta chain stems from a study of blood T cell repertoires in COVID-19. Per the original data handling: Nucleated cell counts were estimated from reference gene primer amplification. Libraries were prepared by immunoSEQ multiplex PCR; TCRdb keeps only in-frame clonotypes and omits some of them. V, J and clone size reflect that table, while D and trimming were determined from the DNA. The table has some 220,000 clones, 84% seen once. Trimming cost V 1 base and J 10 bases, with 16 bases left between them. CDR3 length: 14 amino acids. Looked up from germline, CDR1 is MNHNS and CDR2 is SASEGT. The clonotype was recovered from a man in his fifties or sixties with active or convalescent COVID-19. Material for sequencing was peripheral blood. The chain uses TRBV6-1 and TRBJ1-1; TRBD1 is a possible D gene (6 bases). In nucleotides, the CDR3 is TGTGCCAGCAGTGAAGTAGGGGGTGATCGGGGAGCTTTCTTT. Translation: CASSEVGGDRGAFF.